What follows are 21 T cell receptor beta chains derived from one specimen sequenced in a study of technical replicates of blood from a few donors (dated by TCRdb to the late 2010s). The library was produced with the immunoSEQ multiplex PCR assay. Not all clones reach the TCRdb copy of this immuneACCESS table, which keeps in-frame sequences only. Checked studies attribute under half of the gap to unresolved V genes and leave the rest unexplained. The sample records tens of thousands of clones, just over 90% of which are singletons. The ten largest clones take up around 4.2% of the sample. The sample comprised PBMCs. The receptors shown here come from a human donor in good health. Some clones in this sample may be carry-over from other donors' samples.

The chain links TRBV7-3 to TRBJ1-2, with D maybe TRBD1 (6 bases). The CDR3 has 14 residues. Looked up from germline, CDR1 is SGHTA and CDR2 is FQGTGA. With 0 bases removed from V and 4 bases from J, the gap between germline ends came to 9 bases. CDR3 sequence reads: CASSLTGGGYGYTF. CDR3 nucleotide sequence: TGTGCCAGCAGCTTAACAGGGGGTGGCTATGGCTACACCTTC.

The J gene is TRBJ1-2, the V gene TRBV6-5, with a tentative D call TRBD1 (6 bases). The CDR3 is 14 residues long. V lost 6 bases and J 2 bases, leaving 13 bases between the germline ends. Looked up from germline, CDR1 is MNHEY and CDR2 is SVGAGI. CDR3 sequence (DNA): TGTGCCAGCAGCCCGAAACAGGGAAACTATGGCTACACCTTC. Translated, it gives CASSPKQGNYGYTF.

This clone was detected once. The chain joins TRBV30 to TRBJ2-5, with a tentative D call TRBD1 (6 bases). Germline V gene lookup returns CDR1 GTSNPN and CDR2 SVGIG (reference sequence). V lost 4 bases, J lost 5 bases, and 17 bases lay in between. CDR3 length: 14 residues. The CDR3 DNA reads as TGTGCCTGGAACGCCCCGACAGGACTTGAGACCCAGTACTTC. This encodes CAWNAPTGLETQYF.

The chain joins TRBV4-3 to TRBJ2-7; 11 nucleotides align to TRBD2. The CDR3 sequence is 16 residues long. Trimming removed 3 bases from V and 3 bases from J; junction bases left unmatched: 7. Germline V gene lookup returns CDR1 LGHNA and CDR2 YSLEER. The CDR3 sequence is CASSQYIAGGRYEQYF. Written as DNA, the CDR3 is TGCGCCAGCAGCCAGTACATAGCGGGGGGGCGCTACGAGCAGTACTTC.

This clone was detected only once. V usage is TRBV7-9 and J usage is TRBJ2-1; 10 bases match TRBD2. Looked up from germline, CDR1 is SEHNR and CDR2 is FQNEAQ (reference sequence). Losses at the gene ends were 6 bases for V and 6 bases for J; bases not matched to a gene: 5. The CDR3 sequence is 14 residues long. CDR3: CASRPSGGGNEQFF. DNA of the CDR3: TGTGCCAGCAGGCCCAGCGGGGGGGGCAATGAGCAGTTCTTC.

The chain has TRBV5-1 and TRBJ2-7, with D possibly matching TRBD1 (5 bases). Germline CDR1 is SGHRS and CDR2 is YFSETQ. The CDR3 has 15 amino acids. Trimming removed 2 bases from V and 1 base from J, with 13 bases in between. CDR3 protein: CASSFTGYRSYEQYF. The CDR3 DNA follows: TGCGCCAGCAGCTTCACAGGTTATCGATCCTACGAGCAGTACTTC.

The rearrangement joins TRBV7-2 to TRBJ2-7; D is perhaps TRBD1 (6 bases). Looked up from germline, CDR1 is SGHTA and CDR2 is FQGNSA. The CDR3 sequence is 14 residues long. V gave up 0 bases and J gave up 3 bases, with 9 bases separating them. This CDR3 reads CASSLARTVYEQYF. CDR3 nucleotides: TGTGCCAGCAGCTTAGCGCGGACAGTCTACGAGCAGTACTTC.

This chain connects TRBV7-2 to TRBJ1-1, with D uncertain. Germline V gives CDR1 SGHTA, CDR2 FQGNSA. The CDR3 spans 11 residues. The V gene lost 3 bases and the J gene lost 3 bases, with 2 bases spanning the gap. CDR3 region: CASSFYTEAFF. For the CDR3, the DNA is TGTGCCAGCAGCTTCTACACTGAAGCTTTCTTT.

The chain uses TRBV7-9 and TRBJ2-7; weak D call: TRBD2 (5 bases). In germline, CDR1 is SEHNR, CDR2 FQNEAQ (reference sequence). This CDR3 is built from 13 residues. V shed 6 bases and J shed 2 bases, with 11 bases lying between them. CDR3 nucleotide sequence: TGTGCCAGCAGGGCGGGTAATGCCTACGAGCAGTACTTC. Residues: CASRAGNAYEQYF.

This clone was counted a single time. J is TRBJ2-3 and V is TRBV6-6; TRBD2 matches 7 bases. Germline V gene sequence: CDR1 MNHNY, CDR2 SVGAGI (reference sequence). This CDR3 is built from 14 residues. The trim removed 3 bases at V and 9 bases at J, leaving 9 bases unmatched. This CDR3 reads CASSYERGVATQYF. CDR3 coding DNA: TGTGCCAGCAGTTATGAACGGGGGGTGGCAACGCAGTATTTT.

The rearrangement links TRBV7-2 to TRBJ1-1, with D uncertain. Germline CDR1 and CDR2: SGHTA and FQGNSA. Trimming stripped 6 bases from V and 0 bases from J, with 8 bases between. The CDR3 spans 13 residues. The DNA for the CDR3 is TGTGCCAGCAGGTTACGGGTGAACACTGAAGCTTTCTTT. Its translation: CASRLRVNTEAFF. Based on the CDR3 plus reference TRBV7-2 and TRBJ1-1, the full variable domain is GAGVSQSPSNKVTEKGKDVELRCDPISGHTALYWYRQSLGQGLEFLIYFQGNSAPDKSGLPSDRFSAERTGGSVSTLTIQRTQQEDSAVYLCASRLRVNTEAFFGQGTRLTVV.

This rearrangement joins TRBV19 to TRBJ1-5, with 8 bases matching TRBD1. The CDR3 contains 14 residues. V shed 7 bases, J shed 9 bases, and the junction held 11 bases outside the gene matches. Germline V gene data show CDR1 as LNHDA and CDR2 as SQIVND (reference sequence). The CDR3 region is CASIGGQGLWPQHF. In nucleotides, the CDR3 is TGTGCCAGTATTGGCGGACAGGGATTATGGCCCCAGCATTTT. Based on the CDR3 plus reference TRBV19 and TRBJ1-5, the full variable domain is DGGITQSPKYLFRKEGQNVTLSCEQNLNHDAMYWYRQDPGQGLRLIYYSQIVNDFQKGDIAEGYSVSREKKESFPLTVTSAQKNPTAFYLCASIGGQGLWPQHFGDGTRLSIL.

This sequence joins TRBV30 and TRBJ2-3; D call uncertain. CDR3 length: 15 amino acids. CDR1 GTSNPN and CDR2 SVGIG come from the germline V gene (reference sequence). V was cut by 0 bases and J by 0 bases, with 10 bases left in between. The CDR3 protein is CAWSVSSVSTDTQYF. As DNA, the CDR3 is TGTGCCTGGAGTGTTTCGAGCGTAAGCACAGATACGCAGTATTTT.

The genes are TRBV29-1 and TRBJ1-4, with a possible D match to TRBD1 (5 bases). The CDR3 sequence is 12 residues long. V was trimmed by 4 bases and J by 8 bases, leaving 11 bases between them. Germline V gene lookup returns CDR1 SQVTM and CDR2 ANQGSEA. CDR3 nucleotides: TGCAGCGTTGGCAGGGTTGGCGAAAAACTGTTTTTT. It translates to CSVGRVGEKLFF.

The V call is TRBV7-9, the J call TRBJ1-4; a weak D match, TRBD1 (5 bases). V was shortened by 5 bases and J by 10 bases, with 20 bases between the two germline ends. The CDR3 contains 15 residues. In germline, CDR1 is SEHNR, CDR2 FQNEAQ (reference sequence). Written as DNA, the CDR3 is TGTGCCAGCAGCCTGGCGGCAGGGAACCTGGGAAAACTGTTTTTT. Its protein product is CASSLAAGNLGKLFF.

The CDR3 loop reads CASSANAGSTDTQYF. DNA for the CDR3: TGTGCCAGCAGCGCCAACGCGGGGAGCACAGATACGCAGTATTTT. The chain uses TRBV7-3 and TRBJ2-3; a possible D gene is TRBD2 (6 bases). The germline V gene encodes CDR1 SGHTA and CDR2 FQGTGA. The CDR3 runs 15 residues. V was clipped by 5 bases and J by 0 bases, with 12 bases between them.

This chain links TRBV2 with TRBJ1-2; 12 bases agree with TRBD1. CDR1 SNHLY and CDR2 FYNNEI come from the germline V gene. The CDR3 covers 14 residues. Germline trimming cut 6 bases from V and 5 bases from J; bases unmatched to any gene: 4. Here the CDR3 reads CASSSGQGAYGYTF. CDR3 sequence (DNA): TGTGCCAGCAGCTCGGGACAGGGGGCTTATGGCTACACCTTC.

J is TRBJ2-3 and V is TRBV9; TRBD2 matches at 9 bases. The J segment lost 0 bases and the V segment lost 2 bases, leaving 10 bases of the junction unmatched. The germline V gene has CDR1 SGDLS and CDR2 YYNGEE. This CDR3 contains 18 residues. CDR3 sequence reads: CASSVQLAGSTSTDTQYF. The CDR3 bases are TGTGCCAGCAGCGTCCAACTAGCGGGTTCAACTAGCACAGATACGCAGTATTTT.

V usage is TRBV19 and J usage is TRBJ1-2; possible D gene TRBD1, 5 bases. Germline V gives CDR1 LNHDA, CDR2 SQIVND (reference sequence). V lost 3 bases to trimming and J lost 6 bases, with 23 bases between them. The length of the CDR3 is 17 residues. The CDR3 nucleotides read TGTGCCAGTAGTATTTCTTGGCGATCGGTCGAAGGGGATGGCTACACCTTC. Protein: CASSISWRSVEGDGYTF.

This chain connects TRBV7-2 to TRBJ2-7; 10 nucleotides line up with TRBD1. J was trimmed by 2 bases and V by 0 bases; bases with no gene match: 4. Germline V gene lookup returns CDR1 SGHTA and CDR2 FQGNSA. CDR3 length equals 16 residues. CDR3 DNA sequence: TGTGCCAGCAGCTTAGCGAGCGGGACAGGGGCCTACGAGCAGTACTTC. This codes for CASSLASGTGAYEQYF. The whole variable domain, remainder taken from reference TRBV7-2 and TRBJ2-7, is GAGVSQSPSNKVTEKGKDVELRCDPISGHTALYWYRQSLGQGLEFLIYFQGNSAPDKSGLPSDRFSAERTGGSVSTLTIQRTQQEDSAVYLCASSLASGTGAYEQYFGPGTRLTVT.

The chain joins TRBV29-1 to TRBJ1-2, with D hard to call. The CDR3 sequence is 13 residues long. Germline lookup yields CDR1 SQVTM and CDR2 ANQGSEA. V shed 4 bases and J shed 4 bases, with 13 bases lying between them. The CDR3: CSVGPLGSYGYTF. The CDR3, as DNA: TGCAGCGTTGGTCCACTAGGGAGCTATGGCTACACCTTC.